A selection of T cell receptor beta chains follows, all from one sample in a study of blood T cells in healthy people across ages. TCRdb used MiXCR to reprocess the 5' RACE reads, holding one entry per CDR3 protein. The sample shows 650,000 to 800,000 distinct CDR3 sequences, roughly half of them seen only once. What was sequenced was blood. The receptors derive from a woman over 75 in good health. CDR3s include the opening cysteine and the closing phenylalanine or tryptophan. The D gene is left open where the match is weak. A clone size is listed for some rows: how often the clone was seen (once, few, many), or a class if it is expanded.

v_gene,abundance,j_gene,d_gene,CDR3aa,CDR3nt
TRBV20-1,.,TRBJ1-1,.,CSAEEMRRSTEAFF,TGCAGTGCCGAGGAGATGAGGAGAAGCACTGAAGCTTTCTTT
TRBV7-2,once,TRBJ2-3,TRBD2,CASSLRSGGSVTDTQYF,TGTGCCAGCAGCTTACGTAGCGGGGGTTCGGTCACAGATACGCAGTATTTT
TRBV2,many,TRBJ2-3,.,CASSGLDTQYF,TGTGCCAGCAGCGGTCTGGATACGCAGTATTTT
TRBV6-6,.,TRBJ2-2,TRBD1,CASSGQGFYTGELFF,TGTGCCAGCAGTGGACAGGGGTTTTACACCGGGGAGCTGTTTTTT
TRBV4-1,.,TRBJ2-1,TRBD1,CASSQGRQGGFYNEQFF,TGCGCCAGCAGCCAGGGTAGACAGGGTGGGTTCTACAATGAGCAGTTCTTC
TRBV12-3/TRBV12-4,.,TRBJ1-3,.,CASSLRGGNTIYF,TGTGCCAGCAGTTTAAGGGGTGGAAACACCATATATTTT
TRBV27,.,TRBJ2-7,TRBD1,CASSATGTAPPKQYF,TGTGCCAGCAGTGCAACCGGGACAGCTCCACCCAAGCAGTACTTC
TRBV5-5,.,TRBJ1-1,.,CASSLRLGSTEAFF,TGTGCCAGCAGCTTGAGACTCGGAAGCACTGAAGCTTTCTTT
TRBV10-1,many,TRBJ2-1,.,CASSENRIEQFF,TGCGCCAGCAGTGAAAACCGGATCGAGCAGTTCTTC
TRBV20-1,few,TRBJ2-5,TRBD2,CSAISTSGQETQYF,TGCAGTGCTATTTCGACTAGCGGCCAAGAGACCCAGTACTTC
TRBV6-6,many,TRBJ2-2,.,CASSTSGTGELFF,TGTGCCAGCTCAACCTCGGGCACCGGGGAGCTGTTTTTT
TRBV14,many,TRBJ1-2,TRBD1,CASSQASRTGINYGYTF,TGTGCCAGCAGCCAAGCTTCCAGGACAGGGATTAACTATGGCTACACCTTC
TRBV7-2,once,TRBJ2-7,.,CASSLQGKSEYEQYF,TGTGCCAGCAGCTTACAGGGAAAGTCGGAGTACGAGCAGTACTTC
TRBV30,many,TRBJ2-3,.,CAWSTGSYTQYF,TGTGCCTGGAGTACTGGATCGTATACGCAGTATTTT
TRBV4-2,many,TRBJ2-1,TRBD2,CASKPQAGGAVDEQFF,TGTGCCAGCAAACCTCAAGCGGGGGGGGCGGTAGATGAGCAGTTCTTC
TRBV29-1,.,TRBJ2-1,TRBD1,CSVETGGFDNEQFF,TGCAGCGTTGAGACAGGGGGCTTCGACAATGAGCAGTTCTTC
TRBV27,.,TRBJ1-3,.,CATIAWCSGNTIYF,TGTGCCACGATTGCGTGGTGCTCTGGAAACACCATATATTTT
TRBV28,.,TRBJ1-3,.,CASGPGGSGNIIYF,TGTGCCAGCGGCCCGGGGGGCTCTGGAAACATCATATATTTT
TRBV27,few,TRBJ2-5,.,CASSLIGSEQYF,TGTGCCAGCAGTTTAATCGGCAGTGAGCAGTACTTC
TRBV25-1,.,TRBJ2-5,.,CASSEFGQSPKETQYF,TGTGCCAGCAGTGAATTCGGCCAATCCCCTAAAGAGACCCAGTACTTC
TRBV7-9,.,TRBJ1-1,.,CASRIISNTEAFF,TGTGCCAGCCGCATTATATCGAACACTGAAGCTTTCTTT
TRBV6-1,few,TRBJ1-5,.,CASSARAATGQPQHF,TGTGCCAGCAGCGCCAGGGCAGCTACGGGGCAGCCCCAGCATTTT
TRBV4-2,.,TRBJ1-3,TRBD1,CASSQAGQGRSGNTIYF,TGTGCCAGCAGCCAGGCCGGACAGGGGCGCTCTGGAAACACCATATATTTT
TRBV28,.,TRBJ1-3,TRBD1,CASSTLTGPGNTIYF,TGTGCCAGCAGCACACTGACAGGGCCCGGAAACACCATATATTTT
TRBV5-1,few,TRBJ1-5,.,CASSFNREQPQHF,TGTGCCAGCAGCTTTAACCGGGAACAGCCCCAGCATTTT
TRBV30,many,TRBJ2-5,.,CAGTLGPIAETQYF,TGTGCCGGGACTCTCGGCCCTATTGCGGAGACCCAGTACTTC
TRBV10-3,.,TRBJ2-6,.,CAISGTVSGANVLTF,TGTGCCATCAGTGGGACGGTCTCTGGGGCCAACGTCCTGACTTTC
TRBV28,.,TRBJ1-1,.,CASSWVRLNTEAFF,TGTGCCAGCAGTTGGGTCAGATTGAACACTGAAGCTTTCTTT
TRBV7-2,.,TRBJ2-1,.,CASSKWGYEQFF,TGTGCCAGCAGCAAGTGGGGTTATGAGCAGTTCTTC
TRBV25-1,.,TRBJ2-3,.,CATPGDGCTDTQYF,TGTGCCACCCCTGGGGACGGTTGCACAGATACGCAGTATTTT
TRBV4-3,.,TRBJ2-3,.,CASSQEGHSSTDTQYF,TGCGCCAGCAGCCAAGAAGGCCATTCTAGCACAGATACGCAGTATTTT
TRBV5-1,.,TRBJ2-7,TRBD2,CASSPRLAGGYAYEQYF,TGCGCCAGCAGCCCCCGGCTAGCGGGAGGATATGCCTACGAGCAGTACTTC
TRBV24-1,.,TRBJ1-6,.,CATSDWTGTLSSYNSPLHF,TGTGCCACCAGTGATTGGACCGGGACATTAAGCTCCTATAATTCACCCCTCCACTTT
TRBV20-1,.,TRBJ2-1,.,CSAARRPVVDEQFF,TGCAGTGCTGCCCGTAGGCCTGTGGTGGATGAGCAGTTCTTC
TRBV7-9,.,TRBJ1-4,.,CASSFAAGLHGEKLFF,TGTGCCAGCAGCTTCGCGGCAGGCCTCCACGGGGAAAAACTGTTTTTT
TRBV30,.,TRBJ1-2,TRBD1,CAWSRGTGRGYTF,TGTGCCTGGAGTAGGGGGACAGGGCGAGGCTACACCTTC
TRBV10-3,many,TRBJ2-3,TRBD2,CAISETKAGGRSDTQYF,TGTGCCATCAGTGAGACCAAAGCGGGGGGGCGTTCTGATACGCAGTATTTT
TRBV7-2,many,TRBJ2-1,.,CASSPLSGRAPINNEQFF,TGTGCCAGCAGCCCCCTGTCGGGGCGGGCACCTATAAACAATGAGCAGTTCTTC
TRBV2,few,TRBJ1-5,.,CASSEDNNQPQHF,TGTGCCAGCAGTGAAGATAACAATCAGCCCCAGCATTTT
TRBV11-1,many,TRBJ2-3,.,CASSRAFGTLGDTQYF,TGTGCCAGCAGCCGAGCCTTCGGGACATTGGGTGATACGCAGTATTTT
TRBV12-3/TRBV12-4,many,TRBJ2-3,.,CASSFRADTQYF,TGTGCCAGCAGCTTTAGAGCAGATACGCAGTATTTT
TRBV4-1,few,TRBJ2-3,.,CASSQDPLPRAADTQYF,TGCGCCAGCAGCCAAGATCCCCTACCCCGTGCGGCAGATACGCAGTATTTT
TRBV12-3/TRBV12-4,few,TRBJ2-3,.,CASRRYADTQYF,TGTGCCAGCAGACGCTACGCAGATACGCAGTATTTT
TRBV20-1,many,TRBJ2-3,TRBD2,CSARGGFDTDTQYF,TGCAGTGCCCGGGGGGGGTTCGACACAGATACGCAGTATTTT
TRBV10-3,many,TRBJ2-7,TRBD2,CAISESGTSGNYEQYF,TGTGCCATCAGTGAGTCGGGGACTAGCGGAAACTACGAGCAGTACTTC
TRBV15,many,TRBJ2-1,.,CATSREWLAGEQFF,TGTGCCACCAGCAGAGAATGGCTTGCGGGTGAGCAGTTCTTC
TRBV5-1,many,TRBJ2-5,.,CASSLGQTTQETQYF,TGCGCCAGCAGCTTAGGACAGACCACTCAAGAGACCCAGTACTTC
TRBV12-3/TRBV12-4,.,TRBJ2-4,.,CASRPPGTAKNIQYF,TGTGCCAGCAGACCGCCCGGCACGGCCAAAAACATTCAGTACTTC
TRBV5-1,.,TRBJ1-1,.,CASSLAEGAEAFF,TGCGCCAGCAGCTTGGCTGAAGGGGCTGAAGCTTTCTTT
TRBV2,few,TRBJ2-5,TRBD1,CASRGQGETQYF,TGTGCCAGCCGCGGACAGGGTGAGACCCAGTACTTC
TRBV5-1,few,TRBJ2-1,TRBD2,CASSLVSGGYSYNEQFF,TGCGCCAGCAGCTTGGTATCGGGGGGGTACTCCTACAATGAGCAGTTCTTC
TRBV5-4,.,TRBJ2-3,TRBD2,CASRPGTSGGRDTQYF,TGTGCCAGCAGACCCGGGACTAGCGGCGGGCGGGATACGCAGTATTTT
TRBV7-2,.,TRBJ1-1,TRBD1,CASSTQGVRNTEAFF,TGTGCCAGCAGCACGCAGGGGGTGAGGAACACTGAAGCTTTCTTT